This passage covers 20 T cell receptor beta chains from one sample sequenced in a study of monozygotic twins with inflammatory bowel disease. TCRdb reprocessed the 5' RACE reads; each CDR3 protein has one entry and no DNA is given. This sample's clone table lists some 440,000 distinct CDR3 sequences. The sample taken for sequencing was blood. The receptors derive from a human donor with ulcerative colitis or Crohn's disease, or a healthy co-twin of an affected twin (not recorded which).

The chain couples TRBV14 to TRBJ2-3. This CDR3 has 15 amino acids. Germline CDR1 and CDR2: SGHDN and FVKESK. CDR3 sequence: CASSQDRQLTDTQYF.

The gene calls are TRBV12-3 or TRBV12-4 and TRBJ2-3; no DNA is available, so the TRBD1 call from TCRdb remains unchecked. The CDR3 is 12 residues long. The CDR3 here is CASTPSTDTQYF.

The CDR3 loop reads CAWSVLAASTDTQYF. This rearrangement joins TRBV30 to TRBJ2-3. In germline, CDR1 is GTSNPN, CDR2 SVGIG (reference sequence). There are 15 residues in the CDR3.

The chain uses TRBV7-8 and TRBJ2-5. Germline V gene sequence: CDR1 SGHVS, CDR2 FQNEAQ. The CDR3 is 15 residues long. The CDR3 sequence is CASRRGLASTETQYF.

The chain links TRBV4-2 to TRBJ2-1; there is no DNA to check the TCRdb D call of TRBD2. This CDR3 region has 15 residues. Germline CDR1 reads LGHNA; CDR2 reads YNFKEQ. The CDR3 loop is CASSSAAGGYNEQFF.

This CDR3 is CASSYLSGGELREQFF. The J gene is TRBJ2-1, the V gene TRBV6-5; TCRdb reports TRBD2, a call that lacks DNA to check it against. Germline V gene lookup returns CDR1 MNHEY and CDR2 SVGAGI. The CDR3 spans 16 residues.

The CDR3 reads CASSLRQINSPLHF. The gene calls are TRBV5-6 and TRBJ1-6. There are 14 residues in the CDR3. CDR1 and CDR2 (germline): SGHDT, YYEEEE.

This chain links TRBV6-6 with TRBJ2-7; TCRdb calls TRBD2, which cannot be checked without DNA. Germline assignment: CDR1 MNHNY and CDR2 SVGAGI (reference sequence). This CDR3 spans 13 amino acids. The CDR3 protein is CASRGGRGSEQYF.

This sequence joins TRBV29-1 and TRBJ1-1; the D call from TCRdb, TRBD1, cannot be confirmed without DNA. The length of the CDR3 is 13 residues. Germline CDR1 and CDR2: SQVTM and ANQGSEA. The CDR3: CSVGDGLNTEAFF.

This chain links TRBV19 with TRBJ2-7; the D call from TCRdb, TRBD1, cannot be confirmed without DNA. The CDR3 is 14 amino acids. Looked up from germline, CDR1 is LNHDA and CDR2 is SQIVND (reference sequence). The CDR3: CASRSTLVSGEQYF. Based on the CDR3 plus reference TRBV19 and TRBJ2-7, the full variable domain is DGGITQSPKYLFRKEGQNVTLSCEQNLNHDAMYWYRQDPGQGLRLIYYSQIVNDFQKGDIAEGYSVSREKKESFPLTVTSAQKNPTAFYLCASRSTLVSGEQYFGPGTRLTVT.

The chain is built from TRBV7-2 and TRBJ2-3; without DNA, the TCRdb call of TRBD1 cannot be checked. The CDR3 runs to 15 residues. Germline assignment: CDR1 SGHTA and CDR2 FQGNSA. CDR3 sequence reads: CASSPTLTLSDTQYF.

V usage is TRBV5-1 and J usage is TRBJ1-2; TCRdb gives TRBD1 as the D gene, but with no DNA this cannot be confirmed. This CDR3 contains 13 residues. The germline CDR1 and CDR2 sequences are SGHRS and YFSETQ. The CDR3 spells CASSVGTGYGYTF.

The rearrangement joins TRBV3-1 to TRBJ2-7; TCRdb calls TRBD1, which cannot be checked without DNA. CDR1 LGHDT and CDR2 YNNKEL come from the germline V gene (reference sequence). CDR3 length equals 13 residues. This CDR3 reads CASSLGEIGEQYF.

V gene TRBV20-1 combines with J gene TRBJ2-2; TCRdb proposes TRBD1, but this gene call is untestable without DNA. Germline CDR1 DFQATT, CDR2 SNEGSKA (reference sequence). CDR3 size: 16 residues. The chain's CDR3 is CSARDLRQGRSGELFF.

CDR3 sequence reads: CSARGGVTEAFF. The chain couples TRBV20-1 to TRBJ1-1; as DNA is missing, the TRBD1 call by TCRdb cannot be tested. The CDR3 length is 12 residues. Per germline, CDR1 DFQATT and CDR2 SNEGSKA (reference sequence).

The chain uses TRBV7-9 and TRBJ2-2; the D call of TRBD1 rests on TCRdb alone, since no DNA is present to check it. The germline gives CDR1 SEHNR, CDR2 FQNEAQ (reference sequence). The length of the CDR3 is 15 residues. The CDR3 sequence: CASSSPTGITGELFF.

The genes are TRBV12-3 or TRBV12-4 and TRBJ2-2. The CDR3 consists of 13 residues. CDR3 sequence reads: CASSLVQPGELFF.

V and J are TRBV6-5 and TRBJ1-4; TCRdb calls TRBD1, which cannot be checked without DNA. From germline, CDR1 is MNHEY and CDR2 SVGAGI. This CDR3 comprises 14 residues. CDR3 region: CASSFQGRGEKLFF.

The V gene is TRBV20-1, the J gene TRBJ2-3. Germline CDR1 is DFQATT and CDR2 is SNEGSKA (reference sequence). The CDR3 runs to 14 residues. CDR3 loop: CSARDLDRTDTQYF.

CDR3 in amino acids: CASTSSGEKDNEQFF. The rearrangement uses TRBV28 and TRBJ2-1; with no DNA, the TCRdb D assignment of TRBD1 cannot be verified. Germline V gene lookup returns CDR1 MDHEN and CDR2 SYDVKM. The CDR3 is made up of 15 amino acids. Full variable domain (missing parts from reference TRBV28 and TRBJ2-1): DVKVTQSSRYLVKRTGEKVFLECVQDMDHENMFWYRQDPGLGLRLIYFSYDVKMKEKGDIPEGYSVSREKKERFSLILESASTNQTSMYLCASTSSGEKDNEQFFGPGTRLTVL.